This T cell receptor (beta chain) originates from a study of OX40 agonist ivuxolimab in advanced cancers. As for the study in general: As their treatment, patients were administered ivuxolimab, an agonistic anti-OX40 (CD134) antibody. Males comprised approximately 81% of the group, whose mean age was roughly 64 years (range about 20 to 79).

Assay: immunoSEQ multiplex PCR; the TCRdb copy retains only in-frame clones and omits some. The repertoire includes 90,000 or so clones, approximately 89% of them detected once, and 0.33% sits in the top ten. Notes on this clone: The antigen is undetermined.

Study-level results: Certain nonresponders likewise exhibited a low normalized T-cell clonal expansion.

The specimen comprised CD4+ or CD8+ T cells sorted from blood, sampled in a trial of the OX40 agonist ivuxolimab. The TCR comes from an adult with an advanced solid tumor such as melanoma, head and neck, liver or kidney cancer.

The CDR3 here is CASSPTPSGTAGTQYF. CDR3 coding DNA: TGTGCCAGCAGCCCCACACCTTCTGGGACCGCAGGGACCCAGTACTTC. The chain is built from TRBV7-3 and TRBJ2-5, with D perhaps being TRBD1 or TRBD2 (5 bases each). Germline CDR1 reads SGHTA; CDR2 reads FQGTGA. CDR3 length: 16 amino acids. The V and J ends lost 5 bases and 7 bases respectively, with 23 bases between them.